The rows below give T cell receptor beta chains drawn from one sample of a study of OX40 agonist ivuxolimab in advanced cancers. The method was immunoSEQ multiplex PCR; TCRdb's version includes in-frame clones alone and lacks a portion of them. This table holds about 100,000 clones, around 89% found once. This sample comprised CD4+ or CD8+ T cells sorted from blood, obtained in a trial of the OX40 agonist ivuxolimab. The receptor set was obtained from an adult with an advanced solid tumor such as melanoma, head and neck, liver or kidney cancer. CDR3s include the opening cysteine and the closing phenylalanine or tryptophan. A D gene is named only where the DNA matches it firmly. Rows may omit the clone size; those that give it use once, few, many or a size class.

cdr3_length: 16; clone_size: .; j_call: TRBJ2-7; v_call: TRBV9; d_call: .; cdr3_aa: CASSARLVSGSGEQYF; cdr3_nt: TGTGCCAGCAGCGCCCGGCTGGTGAGCGGTTCGGGAGAGCAGTACTTC
cdr3_length: 11; clone_size: .; j_call: TRBJ2-3; v_call: TRBV20-1; d_call: .; cdr3_aa: CSARDTDTQYF; cdr3_nt: TGCAGTGCTAGAGACACAGATACGCAGTATTTT
cdr3_length: 16; clone_size: .; j_call: TRBJ2-2; v_call: TRBV5-4; d_call: TRBD2; cdr3_aa: CASSYGLAGGSGELFF; cdr3_nt: TGTGCCAGCAGCTATGGACTAGCGGGAGGGTCCGGGGAGCTGTTTTTT
cdr3_length: 16; clone_size: .; j_call: TRBJ2-1; v_call: TRBV6-4; d_call: TRBD2; cdr3_aa: CASSPLAGIGSGEQFF; cdr3_nt: TGTGCCAGCAGCCCTCTAGCGGGTATTGGGTCGGGTGAGCAGTTCTTC
cdr3_length: 12; clone_size: .; j_call: TRBJ1-1; v_call: TRBV6-6; d_call: .; cdr3_aa: CASCAPGLRAFF; cdr3_nt: TGTGCCAGCTGTGCCCCGGGACTTAGGGCTTTCTTT
cdr3_length: 14; clone_size: .; j_call: TRBJ2-2; v_call: TRBV5-1; d_call: .; cdr3_aa: CASNLGVVTGELFF; cdr3_nt: TGCGCCAGCAACTTGGGGGTTGTCACCGGGGAGCTGTTTTTT
cdr3_length: 20; clone_size: .; j_call: TRBJ2-7; v_call: TRBV14; d_call: .; cdr3_aa: CASSQEYRFAGLPPPLEQYF; cdr3_nt: TGTGCCAGCAGCCAAGAATATCGGTTCGCGGGGCTTCCCCCCCCTCTCGAGCAGTACTTC
cdr3_length: 11; clone_size: .; j_call: TRBJ1-1; v_call: TRBV20-1; d_call: .; cdr3_aa: CSATGETEAFF; cdr3_nt: TGCAGTGCTACAGGGGAAACTGAAGCTTTCTTT
cdr3_length: 16; clone_size: once; j_call: TRBJ1-1; v_call: TRBV19; d_call: TRBD1; cdr3_aa: CASRGGTGVVLTEAFF; cdr3_nt: TGTGCCAGTCGGGGTGGGACAGGGGTCGTTTTAACTGAAGCTTTCTTT
cdr3_length: 15; clone_size: .; j_call: TRBJ2-7; v_call: TRBV7-2; d_call: TRBD2; cdr3_aa: CASSFQGLYSYEQYF; cdr3_nt: TGTGCCAGCAGCTTCCAGGGACTATACTCCTACGAGCAGTACTTC
cdr3_length: 10; clone_size: .; j_call: TRBJ1-2; v_call: TRBV6-5; d_call: .; cdr3_aa: CASSEVRYTF; cdr3_nt: TGTGCCAGCAGTGAAGTACGCTACACCTTC
cdr3_length: 17; clone_size: .; j_call: TRBJ1-3; v_call: TRBV5-1; d_call: .; cdr3_aa: CASSLLGPSDSGNTIYF; cdr3_nt: TGCGCCAGCAGCTTGCTAGGACCCAGCGACTCTGGAAACACCATATATTTT
cdr3_length: 14; clone_size: .; j_call: TRBJ2-7; v_call: TRBV4-1; d_call: TRBD2; cdr3_aa: CASSPTSGNYEQYF; cdr3_nt: TGCGCCAGCAGCCCAACTAGCGGGAACTACGAGCAGTACTTC
cdr3_length: 16; clone_size: .; j_call: TRBJ2-3; v_call: TRBV6-5; d_call: TRBD2; cdr3_aa: CASSYGWTSRRDTQYF; cdr3_nt: TGTGCCAGCAGTTACGGGTGGACTAGTCGCCGCGATACGCAGTATTTT
cdr3_length: 14; clone_size: .; j_call: TRBJ1-2; v_call: TRBV27; d_call: .; cdr3_aa: CASSMTGRGYGYTF; cdr3_nt: TGTGCCAGCAGTATGACCGGGCGGGGGTATGGCTACACCTTC
cdr3_length: 15; clone_size: .; j_call: TRBJ1-5; v_call: TRBV6-5; d_call: TRBD1; cdr3_aa: CASSSRGGGGQPQHF; cdr3_nt: TGTGCCAGCAGTTCCCGAGGAGGGGGCGGTCAGCCCCAGCATTTT
cdr3_length: 15; clone_size: .; j_call: TRBJ1-5; v_call: TRBV6-5; d_call: TRBD1; cdr3_aa: CASGAGGASNQPQHF; cdr3_nt: TGTGCCAGCGGGGCAGGGGGCGCGAGCAATCAGCCCCAGCATTTT
cdr3_length: 18; clone_size: .; j_call: TRBJ2-6; v_call: TRBV4-2; d_call: .; cdr3_aa: CASSPSHGLLSGANVLTF; cdr3_nt: TGTGCCAGCAGCCCGTCCCACGGTCTGCTCTCTGGGGCCAACGTCCTGACTTTC
cdr3_length: 16; clone_size: .; j_call: TRBJ2-7; v_call: TRBV5-4; d_call: .; cdr3_aa: CASSLGRGGTSYEQYF; cdr3_nt: TGTGCCAGCAGCTTGGGGAGGGGGGGAACCTCCTACGAGCAGTACTTC
cdr3_length: 16; clone_size: .; j_call: TRBJ2-4; v_call: TRBV19; d_call: TRBD1; cdr3_aa: CASSRGQGQAKNIQYF; cdr3_nt: TGTGCCAGTAGTAGAGGACAGGGTCAAGCCAAAAACATTCAGTACTTC
cdr3_length: 16; clone_size: once; j_call: TRBJ2-3; v_call: TRBV10-2; d_call: TRBD2; cdr3_aa: CASSDVLAGFTDTQYF; cdr3_nt: TGCGCCAGCAGTGATGTGCTAGCGGGGTTCACAGATACGCAGTATTTT
cdr3_length: 14; clone_size: few; j_call: TRBJ1-1; v_call: TRBV30; d_call: .; cdr3_aa: CAWRGALQGTEAFF; cdr3_nt: TGTGCCTGGAGAGGGGCCCTACAGGGAACTGAAGCTTTCTTT
cdr3_length: 18; clone_size: .; j_call: TRBJ2-3; v_call: TRBV5-1; d_call: .; cdr3_aa: CASSLDVRVFGSTDTQYF; cdr3_nt: TGCGCCAGCAGCTTGGACGTCAGGGTTTTCGGGAGCACAGATACGCAGTATTTT
cdr3_length: 15; clone_size: .; j_call: TRBJ2-6; v_call: TRBV5-6; d_call: .; cdr3_aa: CASSFTISGANVLTF; cdr3_nt: TGTGCCAGCAGCTTTACGATCTCTGGGGCCAACGTCCTGACTTTC
cdr3_length: 13; clone_size: .; j_call: TRBJ2-5; v_call: TRBV7-2; d_call: .; cdr3_aa: CASSLGPKETQYF; cdr3_nt: TGTGCCAGCAGCTTAGGTCCGAAAGAGACCCAGTACTTC
cdr3_length: 16; clone_size: few; j_call: TRBJ2-5; v_call: TRBV5-1; d_call: .; cdr3_aa: CASSLGGWRDQETQYF; cdr3_nt: TGCGCCAGCAGCTTGGGGGGTTGGCGGGACCAAGAGACCCAGTACTTC
cdr3_length: 14; clone_size: .; j_call: TRBJ2-2; v_call: TRBV5-4; d_call: TRBD2; cdr3_aa: CASSLAGLTGELFF; cdr3_nt: TGTGCCAGCAGCTTAGCGGGGCTCACCGGGGAGCTGTTTTTT
cdr3_length: 13; clone_size: few; j_call: TRBJ2-7; v_call: TRBV11-2; d_call: TRBD2; cdr3_aa: CASSLAGGGEQYF; cdr3_nt: TGTGCCAGCAGCTTAGCTGGGGGAGGGGAGCAGTACTTC
cdr3_length: 15; clone_size: .; j_call: TRBJ1-1; v_call: TRBV27; d_call: TRBD1; cdr3_aa: CASSRSGTGGTEAFF; cdr3_nt: TGTGCCAGCAGTCGCTCCGGGACAGGGGGCACTGAAGCTTTCTTT
cdr3_length: 13; clone_size: .; j_call: TRBJ2-2; v_call: TRBV7-2; d_call: .; cdr3_aa: CASSSGRTGELFF; cdr3_nt: TGTGCCAGCAGCTCAGGCCGCACCGGGGAGCTGTTTTTT
cdr3_length: 13; clone_size: once; j_call: TRBJ1-1; v_call: TRBV6-1; d_call: .; cdr3_aa: CASRIRGYTEAFF; cdr3_nt: TGTGCCAGCAGGATAAGGGGGTACACTGAAGCTTTCTTT
cdr3_length: 13; clone_size: .; j_call: TRBJ2-1; v_call: TRBV5-1; d_call: .; cdr3_aa: CASSPGQTNEQFF; cdr3_nt: TGCGCCAGCAGCCCAGGACAGACCAATGAGCAGTTCTTC
cdr3_length: 22; clone_size: .; j_call: TRBJ2-4; v_call: TRBV4-1; d_call: TRBD1; cdr3_aa: CASSQVAGGLPGRILAKNIQYF; cdr3_nt: TGCGCCAGCAGCCAAGTTGCAGGGGGCTTGCCGGGAAGGATCCTAGCCAAAAACATTCAGTACTTC
cdr3_length: 16; clone_size: few; j_call: TRBJ1-5; v_call: TRBV7-9; d_call: TRBD1; cdr3_aa: CASSLVSGTGNQPQHF; cdr3_nt: TGTGCCAGCAGCTTAGTTAGCGGGACAGGGAATCAGCCCCAGCATTTT
cdr3_length: 14; clone_size: .; j_call: TRBJ1-5; v_call: TRBV6-1; d_call: .; cdr3_aa: CASSRTAGNQPQHF; cdr3_nt: TGTGCCAGCAGTCGGACCGCGGGCAATCAGCCCCAGCATTTT
cdr3_length: 16; clone_size: .; j_call: TRBJ2-2; v_call: TRBV7-8; d_call: .; cdr3_aa: CASSLSLGGGTGELFF; cdr3_nt: TGTGCCAGCAGCTTAAGTCTTGGCGGCGGCACCGGGGAGCTGTTTTTT
cdr3_length: 15; clone_size: .; j_call: TRBJ2-3; v_call: TRBV7-9; d_call: TRBD2; cdr3_aa: CASRKLAGGADTQYF; cdr3_nt: TGTGCCAGCAGAAAACTAGCGGGGGGAGCAGATACGCAGTATTTT
cdr3_length: 15; clone_size: few; j_call: TRBJ2-7; v_call: TRBV19; d_call: TRBD2; cdr3_aa: CASSARAAGAAEQYF; cdr3_nt: TGTGCCAGTAGTGCCCGGGCGGCGGGAGCGGCCGAGCAGTACTTC
cdr3_length: 15; clone_size: .; j_call: TRBJ2-1; v_call: TRBV5-1; d_call: .; cdr3_aa: CASSLEGQKNNEQFF; cdr3_nt: TGCGCCAGCAGCTTGGAGGGGCAGAAGAACAATGAGCAGTTCTTC
cdr3_length: 15; clone_size: .; j_call: TRBJ2-2; v_call: TRBV19; d_call: TRBD1; cdr3_aa: CASSNQGARTGELFF; cdr3_nt: TGTGCCAGTAGTAATCAGGGGGCGCGGACCGGGGAGCTGTTTTTT
cdr3_length: 15; clone_size: .; j_call: TRBJ2-2; v_call: TRBV19; d_call: TRBD2; cdr3_aa: CASRTSGRATGELFF; cdr3_nt: TGTGCCAGTAGGACGTCTGGGAGGGCCACCGGGGAGCTGTTTTTT
cdr3_length: 14; clone_size: .; j_call: TRBJ1-3; v_call: TRBV15; d_call: .; cdr3_aa: CATSRGGSGNTIYF; cdr3_nt: TGTGCCACCAGCAGGGGGGGCTCTGGAAACACCATATATTTT
cdr3_length: 12; clone_size: .; j_call: TRBJ2-7; v_call: TRBV5-1; d_call: .; cdr3_aa: CASRDFAYEQYF; cdr3_nt: TGCGCCAGCAGGGACTTTGCCTACGAGCAGTACTTC
cdr3_length: 17; clone_size: .; j_call: TRBJ2-3; v_call: TRBV9; d_call: .; cdr3_aa: CASSAIRGSPRTDTQYF; cdr3_nt: TGTGCCAGCAGCGCCATAAGGGGGAGTCCGAGGACAGATACGCAGTATTTT
cdr3_length: 19; clone_size: .; j_call: TRBJ2-6; v_call: TRBV18; d_call: TRBD1; cdr3_aa: CASSPRTGQAPSGANVLTF; cdr3_nt: TGTGCCAGCTCACCACGAACCGGACAGGCGCCCTCTGGGGCCAACGTCCTGACTTTC
cdr3_length: 14; clone_size: .; j_call: TRBJ1-2; v_call: TRBV11-2; d_call: .; cdr3_aa: CASSLDRTDAGYTF; cdr3_nt: TGTGCCAGCAGCTTAGATCGGACAGACGCGGGCTACACCTTC
cdr3_length: 14; clone_size: .; j_call: TRBJ2-7; v_call: TRBV6-1; d_call: TRBD2; cdr3_aa: CASSVAGNSYEQYF; cdr3_nt: TGTGCCAGCAGCGTAGCGGGGAACTCTTACGAGCAGTACTTC
cdr3_length: 16; clone_size: once; j_call: TRBJ2-7; v_call: TRBV14; d_call: .; cdr3_aa: CASSNRRQAGTYEQYF; cdr3_nt: TGTGCCAGCAGCAACCGACGACAGGCGGGGACCTACGAGCAGTACTTC
cdr3_length: 15; clone_size: .; j_call: TRBJ2-1; v_call: TRBV7-3; d_call: TRBD2; cdr3_aa: CASSPTGTSGNEQFF; cdr3_nt: TGTGCCAGCAGCCCAACGGGGACTAGCGGTAATGAGCAGTTCTTC
cdr3_length: 15; clone_size: .; j_call: TRBJ2-1; v_call: TRBV10-2; d_call: TRBD1; cdr3_aa: CASSPLDRGNNEQFF; cdr3_nt: TGCGCCAGCAGTCCTCTGGACAGGGGGAACAATGAGCAGTTCTTC
cdr3_length: 14; clone_size: .; j_call: TRBJ1-2; v_call: TRBV7-9; d_call: .; cdr3_aa: CASSLGDGNYGYTF; cdr3_nt: TGTGCCAGCAGCTTAGGGGACGGAAACTATGGCTACACCTTC
cdr3_length: 18; clone_size: .; j_call: TRBJ2-2; v_call: TRBV6-1; d_call: .; cdr3_aa: CASSEQGRRARNTGELFF; cdr3_nt: TGTGCCAGCAGTGAACAGGGCAGGAGGGCAAGGAACACCGGGGAGCTGTTTTTT
cdr3_length: 15; clone_size: few; j_call: TRBJ2-1; v_call: TRBV5-1; d_call: TRBD1; cdr3_aa: CASSLTGGSYNEQFF; cdr3_nt: TGCGCCAGCAGCTTGACAGGGGGCTCCTACAATGAGCAGTTCTTC
cdr3_length: 15; clone_size: .; j_call: TRBJ1-1; v_call: TRBV5-1; d_call: .; cdr3_aa: CASSRSWNLNTEAFF; cdr3_nt: TGCGCCAGCAGTAGGTCGTGGAATTTGAACACTGAAGCTTTCTTT
cdr3_length: 13; clone_size: .; j_call: TRBJ2-7; v_call: TRBV10-1; d_call: .; cdr3_aa: CASSAGGISEQYF; cdr3_nt: TGCGCCAGCAGTGCTGGCGGGATTTCCGAGCAGTACTTC